This TCR beta chain was found in a study of OX40 agonist ivuxolimab in advanced cancers. This CDR3 spans 16 amino acids. Germline loops: CDR1 SGHVS, CDR2 FQNEAQ. V dropped 5 bases and J dropped 1; count of bases not matched to a gene: 11. Repertoires were generated with immunoSEQ multiplex PCR, while TCRdb's copy carries only in-frame clones and drops some. The data contain approximately 91,000 clones, around 90% of them seen just once; the ten biggest clones take up under 0.35%. Here the sequenced sample was CD4+ or CD8+ T cells sorted from blood, taken in a trial of the OX40 agonist ivuxolimab. The chain carries TRBV7-8 and TRBJ2-7, with 7 bases identical to TRBD2. This TCR derives from an adult with an advanced solid tumor such as melanoma, head and neck, liver or kidney cancer. This CDR3 is CASSLLSGAYSYEQYF. Here the CDR3 DNA reads TGTGCCAGCAGCCTTCTGAGCGGGGCTTATTCCTACGAGCAGTACTTC.